This is a list of T cell receptor beta chains from one sample in a study of blood T cell repertoires in COVID-19. Some clones are missing from TCRdb's copy, which holds only in-frame ones; the method was immunoSEQ multiplex PCR. This table holds roughly 130,000 clones, roughly 80% found once. The sequencing input was PBMCs or T cells enriched from blood (not recorded which). The receptors derive from a middle-aged man with acute COVID-19. CDR3s include the opening cysteine and the closing phenylalanine or tryptophan. A D gene is named only where the DNA matches it firmly. Size is omitted from some rows. Given values are once, few, many or a class for expanded clones.

V	J	D	size	DNA	CDR3
TRBV7-9	TRBJ2-7	TRBD1	.	TGTGCCAGCAGCTTAGGGACAGGTCTCTCCTACGAGCAGTACTTC	CASSLGTGLSYEQYF
TRBV7-9	TRBJ1-4	TRBD1	.	TGTGCCAGCAGCAAGGGACAGGGAGGTGATGAAAAACTGTTTTTT	CASSKGQGGDEKLFF
TRBV6-6	TRBJ1-6	.	.	TGTGCCAGCAGCGCAGCGACCTCCTATAATTCACCCCTCCACTTT	CASSAATSYNSPLHF
TRBV11-2	TRBJ2-7	.	few	TGTGCCAGCAGCTTAGCGGCAGGGCCCCCGAGGGAGCAGTACTTC	CASSLAAGPPREQYF
TRBV19	TRBJ1-3	.	.	TGTGCCAGTAGGAAAACAGGAAACTCTGGAAACACCATATATTTT	CASRKTGNSGNTIYF
TRBV7-9	TRBJ1-4	.	once	TGTGCCAGCAAGGAGCCTAATGAAAAACTGTTTTTT	CASKEPNEKLFF
TRBV9	TRBJ2-1	.	.	TGTGCCAGCAGCGTAGAGGGAGAGAACTACAATGAGCAGTTCTTC	CASSVEGENYNEQFF
TRBV27	TRBJ2-7	TRBD2	.	TGTGCCAGCAGGGATCTAGCGGGAGGACACTACGAGCAGTACTTC	CASRDLAGGHYEQYF
TRBV5-1	TRBJ1-1	TRBD1	.	TGCGCCAGCAGCTTAAGGGACAGAGTGAACACTGAAGCTTTCTTT	CASSLRDRVNTEAFF
TRBV5-1	TRBJ2-2	.	.	TGCGCCAGCAGCCCAATCTCATACAGGGCGACCGGGGAGCTGTTTTTT	CASSPISYRATGELFF
TRBV14	TRBJ2-1	TRBD1	.	TGTGCCAGCAGCCAAGTGGGGGACAGGGGCGTATATGAGCAGTTCTTC	CASSQVGDRGVYEQFF